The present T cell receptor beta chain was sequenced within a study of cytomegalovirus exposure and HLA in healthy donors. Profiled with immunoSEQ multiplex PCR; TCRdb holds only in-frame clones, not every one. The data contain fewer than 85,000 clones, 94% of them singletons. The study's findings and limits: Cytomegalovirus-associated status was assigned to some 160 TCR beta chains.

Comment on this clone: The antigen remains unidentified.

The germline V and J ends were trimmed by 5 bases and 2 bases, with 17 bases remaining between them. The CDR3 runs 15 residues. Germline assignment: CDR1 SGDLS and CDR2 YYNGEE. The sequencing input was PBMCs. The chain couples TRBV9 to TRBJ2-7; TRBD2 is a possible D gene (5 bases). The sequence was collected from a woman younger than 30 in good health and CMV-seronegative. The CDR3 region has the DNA TGTGCCAGCAGAACCGATGACGGGGTCCCCTACGAGCAGTACTTC. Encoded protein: CASRTDDGVPYEQYF.